A selection of T cell receptor beta chains follows, all from one sample in a study of T cell responses to AZD1222 COVID-19 vaccine. The table came from immunoSEQ multiplex PCR; TCRdb's copy has only in-frame clones and leaves some out. The sample yields roughly 170,000 clones, 90% to 95% seen once. Sample: peripheral blood, taken 28 days after the second AZD1222 dose. The receptors were sampled from an adult who received the AZD1222 COVID-19 vaccine. Both conserved end residues are part of each CDR3. Each record gives: V gene, J gene, CDR3 protein.

>TRBV11-1|TRBJ1-1
CASSSGQGITEAFF
>TRBV5-1|TRBJ2-3
CASSWRLAELADTQYF
>TRBV18|TRBJ2-3
CASSPPLADTQYF
>TRBV27|TRBJ1-2
CASSAYSGRGGYTF
>TRBV28|TRBJ1-5
CASRTGGNQPQHF
>TRBV6-2/TRBV6-3|TRBJ1-4
CASSGREKFATNEKLFF
>TRBV9|TRBJ2-7
CASSEEVGSHEQYF
>TRBV24-1|TRBJ2-1
CATSSGNSYNEQFF
>TRBV7-2|TRBJ1-5
CASSSQRTRPQHF
>TRBV28|TRBJ1-5
CASSLDRVGPQPQHF
>TRBV18|TRBJ2-5
CASSPPSGGRETQYF
>TRBV4-1|TRBJ2-7
CASSQDKSSDYYEQYF
>TRBV7-9|TRBJ1-2
CASSLGGLDGYTF
>TRBV5-1|TRBJ2-3
CASSLTSGDLAVNF
>TRBV18|TRBJ1-6
CASSPRGARVDSPLHF
>TRBV29-1|TRBJ2-1
CSVEARSRGSSYNEQFF
>TRBV6-2/TRBV6-3|TRBJ1-6
CASSGTGRRHSPLHF
>TRBV28|TRBJ1-3
CAITGPHSGNTIYF
>TRBV6-1|TRBJ2-1
CASSEALLTETLQFF
>TRBV12-3/TRBV12-4|TRBJ1-1
CASRVGGNTEAFF
>TRBV9|TRBJ1-2
CASSPQGGNYGYTF
>TRBV19|TRBJ2-2
CASRYRVGELFF
>TRBV28|TRBJ2-5
CASSLFQGAETQYF
>TRBV27|TRBJ2-7
CASPDRRPLTSYEQYF
>TRBV11-2|TRBJ2-2
CASSPERSTGELFF
>TRBV27|TRBJ1-1
CASSYQGGNTEAFF
>TRBV2|TRBJ1-5
CASSDNFEQPQHF
>TRBV28|TRBJ1-2
CASSVDISGYTF
>TRBV27|TRBJ2-3
CASSRTIVAGGQDTQYF
>TRBV2|TRBJ1-5
CARTGVVGNQPQHF
>TRBV7-9|TRBJ2-2
CASSLDREGLTGELFF
>TRBV4-1|TRBJ1-2
CASKRDRGRSVDGYTF
>TRBV5-4|TRBJ2-1
CASSSGVNNEQFF
>TRBV28|TRBJ1-1
CASRIYGQGNTEAFF
>TRBV7-6|TRBJ1-1
CASSLDLRNTEAFF
>TRBV6-5|TRBJ2-7
CASSRDYPPYEQYF
>TRBV12-3/TRBV12-4|TRBJ1-5
CASSKGKGQPQHF
>TRBV19|TRBJ1-6
CASSMGQGRNSPLHF
>TRBV27|TRBJ1-1
CASSSSDGGRISEAFF
>TRBV4-3|TRBJ1-2
CASSQRGQYYGYTF
>TRBV14|TRBJ2-2
CASSQATQGGELFF
>TRBV6-5|TRBJ1-2
CASSYMGLGYGYTF
>TRBV29-1|TRBJ2-3
CSVGRRGRGSTDTQYF
>TRBV19|TRBJ2-7
CASSVSGGAYEQYF
>TRBV5-8|TRBJ2-3
CASSFRGSIDTQYF
>TRBV6-2/TRBV6-3|TRBJ2-7
CASSYLGTGRSYEQYF
>TRBV18|TRBJ1-5
CASSPFAQAPGSVSPQHF
>TRBV7-9|TRBJ1-2
CASRIGQGAADGYTF
>TRBV4-1|TRBJ2-2
CASSQDVTSYSRQNTGELFF